This T cell receptor beta chain was sequenced for a study of T cell repertoires in cytomegalovirus infection. Background on the study: The study used recently identified HLA-C-restricted and well-studied HLA-B-restricted CMV epitopes. Based on public TCR beta signatures, there were indications of CMV infection and of a matching HLA type. Findings and caveats of the study: Of the TCR beta families, the public ones yielded a cumulative frequency that identified carriers of CMV plus the relevant HLA. CMV-specific TCR beta clonotypes restricted by HLA-C dominated the ex vivo response.

TCRdb called the reads again in MiXCR, with one record for every CDR3 protein. The sample holds 700,000 to 950,000 distinct CDR3 sequences, 32% seen once. The CDR3 loop spans 14 amino acids. Germline CDR1 SQVTM, CDR2 ANQGSEA. Trimming cost V 7 bases and J 4 bases, with 17 bases left between them. There are a few counts of this clonotype. Its target is not known. The chain combines TRBV29-1 with TRBJ2-1; D is perhaps TRBD1 (5 bases). This clonotype was sampled from a human donor in good health (CMV status not recorded). Some clones in this sample may be carry-over from other donors' samples. The specimen was cultured CD8+ T cells from PBMCs, collected from culture after CMV antigen stimulation. CDR3 protein: CSAPTDGAYNEQFF. The CDR3 DNA sequence: TGCAGCGCCCCCACCGATGGGGCTTACAATGAGCAGTTCTTC.